There are many counts of the clone carrying this TCR beta chain. TCR beta CDR3 regions were amplified from RNA. The HTBI primer set drove a first-round RT-PCR of the TCR CDR3. A single record per CDR3 protein comes from TCRdb applying MiXCR to the multiplex PCR reads. Of about 610,000 distinct CDR3 sequences listed, 46% were seen once; the top ten hold approximately 7.5%. This sample was included in a study of T cells in Graves' hyperthyroidism and ophthalmopathy. Diagnosing involved the use of clinical symptoms, serum thyroxine and TRAb, thyroid ultrasound and orbital computed tomography. Sequencing was carried out using peripheral blood or thyroid tissue (not recorded which). This clonotype was sampled from a woman younger than 35 with Graves' hyperthyroidism.

This CDR3 is CASSLGLGLSGELFF. CDR3 in DNA: TGTGCCAGCAGCTTAGGGCTTGGGCTGTCTGGGGAGCTGTTTTTT. The chain couples TRBV7-2 to TRBJ2-2; D uncertain. The V gene lost 1 base and the J gene lost 8 bases, with 14 bases spanning the gap. In germline, CDR1 is SGHTA, CDR2 FQGNSA. CDR3 length equals 15 residues.